These T cell receptor beta chains were read from a single sample in a study of immune evolution from preneoplasia to lung adenocarcinoma. TCRdb's table, derived via immunoSEQ multiplex PCR, lists solely in-frame clones and lacks some. Of tens of thousands of clones listed, roughly four fifths were seen once; the top ten hold approximately 4.6%. The sequenced sample was FFPE invasive lung adenocarcinoma tissue. The receptors originated from a person in their sixties or seventies with lung adenocarcinoma. The CDR3 runs from the conserved cysteine through the conserved F or W. A D gene is named only where the DNA matches it firmly. For some rows the clone size is stated as once, few or many, or as a class when expanded; others skip it.

TRBJ2-2 | - | - | TRBV6-1 | TGTGCCAGCAGGGTTAGGCCGGTTAACACCGGGGAGCTGTTTTTT | CASRVRPVNTGELFF
TRBJ2-5 | - | - | TRBV5-3 | TGTGCCAGAAGTACCCCTAGATACCAAGAGACCCAGTACTTC | CARSTPRYQETQYF
TRBJ1-3 | - | - | TRBV11-2 | TGTGCCAGCAGCCTGACAGGAACCAGAGGAAACACCATATATTTT | CASSLTGTRGNTIYF
TRBJ2-7 | - | - | TRBV29-1 | TGCAGCGTTGGGAGGACAGACTACGAGCAGTACTTC | CSVGRTDYEQYF
TRBJ2-4 | - | - | TRBV11-3 | TGTGCCAGCAGCCTTTCGGGAGAAGGAAACATTCAGTACTTC | CASSLSGEGNIQYF
TRBJ1-1 | - | - | TRBV21-1 | TGTGCCAGCAGAGGGCCTGGAAAAAAACGCTTGAACACTGAAGCTTTCTTT | CASRGPGKKRLNTEAFF
TRBJ2-3 | - | few | TRBV2 | TGTGCCAGCATACAGCAAGAGGGGAGAGATACGCAGTATTTT | CASIQQEGRDTQYF
TRBJ2-7 | TRBD2 | - | TRBV7-2 | TGTGCCAGCAGCTTAGGGACTAGCTCCTACGAGCAGTACTTC | CASSLGTSSYEQYF
TRBJ2-5 | - | once | TRBV7-7 | TGTGCCAGCAGCCCCAGAGGAGAGACCCAGTACTTC | CASSPRGETQYF
TRBJ2-7 | TRBD1 | - | TRBV4-2 | TGTGCCAGCAGCCGACCCTCCGGGACAGGGAGCTCCTACGAGCAGTACTTC | CASSRPSGTGSSYEQYF
TRBJ2-6 | - | - | TRBV7-8 | TGTGCCAGCAGCTTGGATCAAGGGGCTGGGGCCAACGTCCTGACTTTC | CASSLDQGAGANVLTF
TRBJ2-3 | TRBD1 | - | TRBV5-4 | TGTGCCAGCAGCTTGCCCAGGGGGCAAGGGGATACGCAGTATTTT | CASSLPRGQGDTQYF
TRBJ2-7 | - | - | TRBV7-9 | TGTGCCAGCAGCCCCCCGTTAGGGGGATCCGAGCAGTACTTC | CASSPPLGGSEQYF
TRBJ2-7 | - | - | TRBV7-8 | TGTGCCAGCAGCTTCCTCTACGAGCAGTACTTC | CASSFLYEQYF
TRBJ2-1 | TRBD2 | - | TRBV11-3 | TGTGCCAGCAGCCCAAGGGAGGGGACTACCCAGTCGGGGGCCTACAATGAGCAGTTCTTC | CASSPREGTTQSGAYNEQFF
TRBJ2-7 | - | - | TRBV7-2 | TGTGCCAGCAGCACCTACACCAGGAGCTCCTACGAGCAGTACTTC | CASSTYTRSSYEQYF